The sequence of this TCR beta chain was determined in a study of CD8 T cells in Susac syndrome. The multiple sclerosis controls, all treatment-naive patients, had relapsing-remitting disease that was stable or active. About 0.5 to 1 ug RNA was reverse transcribed with random hexamers. Amplification of TCR beta CDR3 spanned 54 Vbeta and 13 Jbeta via immunoSEQ multiplex PCR. From the immunoSEQ multiplex PCR reads, TCRdb called clonotypes with MiXCR, one entry per CDR3 protein. The data contain about 300,000 distinct CDR3 sequences, roughly 90% of them singletons. This CDR3 contains 16 residues. Germline V CDR1 and CDR2: SGDLS, YYNGEE. V shed 4 bases and J shed 1 base, with 16 bases lying between them.

The TCR comes from a human donor with multiple sclerosis. Material for sequencing was CD8+ T cells from PBMCs. The chain uses TRBV9 and TRBJ2-3; TRBD1 or TRBD2 may be the D gene (6 bases each). DNA of the CDR3: TGTGCCAGCAGCCACTCGGGGGCGGAAGGCACAGATACGCAGTATTTT. This encodes CASSHSGAEGTDTQYF.